This T cell receptor (beta chain) originates from a study of memory CD4+ T cells and cytomegalovirus serostatus. Clones were read by immunoSEQ multiplex PCR, and TCRdb kept only the in-frame ones, dropping some. Counted here are about 27,000 clones, over 70% occurring once; the ten biggest clones make up roughly 0.68%. This CDR3 is built from 14 residues. The V end lost 5 bases, the J end lost 7 bases, and 17 bases lay between the germline ends. The germline V gene encodes CDR1 LNHNV and CDR2 YYDKDF (reference sequence). Single viable CD3+CD4+CD8-CD45RO+ cells were sorted as the memory CD4+ T cells. The chain links TRBV15 to TRBJ1-2; weak D call: TRBD1 (6 bases). This sequence originates from an adult in good health and CMV-seronegative. Sequenced material: memory CD4+ T cells from blood. The CDR3 protein is CATSGAGGLGGYTF. The CDR3 nucleotides are TGTGCCACCAGCGGGGCCGGGGGGCTGGGTGGCTACACCTTC.